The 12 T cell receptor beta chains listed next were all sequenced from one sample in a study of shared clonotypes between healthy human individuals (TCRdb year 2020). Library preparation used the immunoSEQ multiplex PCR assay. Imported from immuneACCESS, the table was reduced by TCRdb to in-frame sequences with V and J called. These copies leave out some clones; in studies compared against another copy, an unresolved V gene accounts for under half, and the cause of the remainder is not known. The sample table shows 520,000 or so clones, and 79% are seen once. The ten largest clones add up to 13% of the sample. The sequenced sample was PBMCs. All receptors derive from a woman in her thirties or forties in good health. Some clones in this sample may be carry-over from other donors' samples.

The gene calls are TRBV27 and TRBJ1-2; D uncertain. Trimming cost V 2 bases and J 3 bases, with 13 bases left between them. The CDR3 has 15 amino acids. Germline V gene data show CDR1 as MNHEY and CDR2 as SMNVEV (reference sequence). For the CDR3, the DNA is TGTGCCAGCAGTTTAACCCCCCCCATGGACTATGGCTACACCTTC. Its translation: CASSLTPPMDYGYTF.

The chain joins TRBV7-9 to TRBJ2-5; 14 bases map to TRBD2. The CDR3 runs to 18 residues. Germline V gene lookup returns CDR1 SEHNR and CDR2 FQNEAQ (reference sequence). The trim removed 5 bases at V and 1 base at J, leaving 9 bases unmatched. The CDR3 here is CASSKGTSGRTAQETQYF. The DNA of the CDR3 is TGTGCCAGCAGCAAAGGGACTAGCGGGAGAACCGCCCAAGAGACCCAGTACTTC.

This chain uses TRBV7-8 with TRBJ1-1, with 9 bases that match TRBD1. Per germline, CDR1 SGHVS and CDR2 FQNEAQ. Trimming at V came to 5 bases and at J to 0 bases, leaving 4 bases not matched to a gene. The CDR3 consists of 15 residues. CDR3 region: CASSLGQGMNTEAFF. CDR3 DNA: TGTGCCAGCAGCCTGGGACAGGGCATGAACACTGAAGCTTTCTTT.

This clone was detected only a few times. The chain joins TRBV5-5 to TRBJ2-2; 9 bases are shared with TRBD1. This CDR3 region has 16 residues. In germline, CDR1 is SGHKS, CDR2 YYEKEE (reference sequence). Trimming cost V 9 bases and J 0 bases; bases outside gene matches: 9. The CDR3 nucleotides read TGTGCCACCTCACTCCGGGACAGGGCGAACACCGGGGAGCTGTTTTTT. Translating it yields CATSLRDRANTGELFF.

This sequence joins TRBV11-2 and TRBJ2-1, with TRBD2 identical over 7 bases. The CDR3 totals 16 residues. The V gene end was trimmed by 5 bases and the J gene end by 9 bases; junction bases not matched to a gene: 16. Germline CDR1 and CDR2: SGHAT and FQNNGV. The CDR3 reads CASSRTSVLLTGEQFF. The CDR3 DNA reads TGTGCCAGCAGCCGAACTAGCGTCCTCCTCACCGGTGAGCAGTTCTTC. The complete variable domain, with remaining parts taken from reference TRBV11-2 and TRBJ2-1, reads EAGVAQSPRYKIIEKRQSVAFWCNPISGHATLYWYQQILGQGPKLLIQFQNNGVVDDSQLPKDRFSAERLKGVDSTLKIQPAKLEDSAVYLCASSRTSVLLTGEQFFGPGTRLTVL.

CDR3 DNA: TGTGCCAGCAGTACTCCTAGCGGAGCCTCGGGCGAGCAGTACTTC. Amino acids: CASSTPSGASGEQYF. V and J are TRBV28 and TRBJ2-7; 7 bases map to TRBD2. V lost 5 bases and J lost 6; bases outside the gene matches: 13. Germline V lookup: CDR1 MDHEN, CDR2 SYDVKM. The CDR3 is 15 amino acids. Supplemented by reference TRBV28 and TRBJ2-7, the full variable domain reads DVKVTQSSRYLVKRTGEKVFLECVQDMDHENMFWYRQDPGLGLRLIYFSYDVKMKEKGDIPEGYSVSREKKERFSLILESASTNQTSMYLCASSTPSGASGEQYFGPGTRLTVT.

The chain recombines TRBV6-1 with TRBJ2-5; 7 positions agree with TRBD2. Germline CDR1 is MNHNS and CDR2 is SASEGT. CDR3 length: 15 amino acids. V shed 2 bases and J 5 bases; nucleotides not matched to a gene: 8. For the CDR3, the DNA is TGTGCCAGCAGTGAACGGTGGGCGGGAGTGGAGACCCAGTACTTC. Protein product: CASSERWAGVETQYF.

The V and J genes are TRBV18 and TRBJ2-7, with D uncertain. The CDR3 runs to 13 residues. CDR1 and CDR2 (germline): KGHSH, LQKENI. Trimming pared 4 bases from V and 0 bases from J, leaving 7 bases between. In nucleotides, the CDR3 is TGTGCCAGCTCACTGACAAACTCCTACGAGCAGTACTTC. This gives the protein CASSLTNSYEQYF.

CDR3 nucleotide sequence: TGTGCCAGCAGCTTCGCCGGGCAGCTGAACACTGAAGCTTTCTTT. Protein product: CASSFAGQLNTEAFF. This chain connects TRBV7-2 to TRBJ1-1; no clear D. V dropped 3 bases and J dropped 0 bases, with 11 bases sitting between them. The CDR3 is 15 residues long. Looked up from germline, CDR1 is SGHTA and CDR2 is FQGNSA.

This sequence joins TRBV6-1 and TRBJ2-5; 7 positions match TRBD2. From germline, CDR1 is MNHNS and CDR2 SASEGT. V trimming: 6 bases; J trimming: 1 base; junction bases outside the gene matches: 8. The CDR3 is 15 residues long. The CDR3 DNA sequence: TGTGCCAGCAGGCGGGAGCGATTTCTCCAAGAGACCCAGTACTTC. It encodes CASRRERFLQETQYF.

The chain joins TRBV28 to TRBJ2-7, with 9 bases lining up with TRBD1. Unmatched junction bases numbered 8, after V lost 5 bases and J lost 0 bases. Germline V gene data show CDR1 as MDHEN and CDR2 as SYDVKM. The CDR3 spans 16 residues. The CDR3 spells CASSTPGQGPSYEQYF. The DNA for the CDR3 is TGTGCCAGCAGTACGCCGGGACAGGGCCCCTCCTACGAGCAGTACTTC.

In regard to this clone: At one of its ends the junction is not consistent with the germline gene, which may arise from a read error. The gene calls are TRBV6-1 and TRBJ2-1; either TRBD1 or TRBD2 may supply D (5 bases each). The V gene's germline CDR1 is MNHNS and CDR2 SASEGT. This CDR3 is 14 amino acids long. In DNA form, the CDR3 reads TGTGCCAGCAGTGAAGCAGTAGAGGGGAATGGGCAGTTCTTC. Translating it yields CASSEAVEGNGQFF.